These T cell receptor beta chains were read from a single sample in a study of shared clonotypes between healthy human individuals. Here immunoSEQ multiplex PCR was the method, and the copy in TCRdb shows in-frame clones only, minus some. Among 2 million to 2.5 million clones listed, around 93% were seen once. The sequenced sample consisted of naive CD4+ T cells from PBMCs. The receptors here all came from a man in his late teens or twenties in good health. Some clones in this sample may be carry-over from other donors' samples. The CDR3 runs from the conserved cysteine through the conserved F or W. A D gene is named only where the DNA matches it firmly. Not all rows give a size; the values are once, few, many and, for expanded clones, a class.

CDR3 | DNA | J | V | size | D
CASSQPGGLSNQPQHF | TGTGCCAGCTCCCAGCCGGGGGGCTTGAGCAATCAGCCCCAGCATTTT | TRBJ1-5 | TRBV18 | . | .
CASSQVATSYNEQFF | TGCGCCAGCAGCCAAGTAGCGACCTCCTACAATGAGCAGTTCTTC | TRBJ2-1 | TRBV4-3 | . | .
CASSSGGNQPQHF | TGCGCCAGCAGCTCCGGGGGAAATCAGCCCCAGCATTTT | TRBJ1-5 | TRBV5-1 | . | .
CASSSHILQETQYF | TGTGCCAGCAGCTCCCATATATTACAAGAGACCCAGTACTTC | TRBJ2-5 | TRBV5-4 | . | .
CASTPNTRANTEAFF | TGTGCCAGCACCCCAAATACCAGGGCGAACACTGAAGCTTTCTTT | TRBJ1-1 | TRBV25-1 | . | .
CASSNQVAQPQHF | TGTGCCAGTAGTAACCAGGTAGCTCAGCCCCAGCATTTT | TRBJ1-5 | TRBV19 | . | .
CASSVRGYEKLFF | TGTGCCAGCAGTGTAAGGGGGTATGAAAAACTGTTTTTT | TRBJ1-4 | TRBV6-1 | few | .
CASSLWAAEGTEAFF | TGTGCCAGCAGTTTATGGGCAGCCGAGGGGACTGAAGCTTTCTTT | TRBJ1-1 | TRBV28 | . | .
CASSRWRADTQYF | TGTGCCAGCAGTAGGTGGAGGGCAGATACGCAGTATTTT | TRBJ2-3 | TRBV5-6 | . | .
CASSDRRAPDQPQHF | TGTGCCAGCAGCGATCGTCGCGCACCGGATCAGCCCCAGCATTTT | TRBJ1-5 | TRBV5-4 | . | .
CASSRLAGGREQYF | TGTGCCAGCAGCCGACTAGCGGGAGGAAGGGAGCAGTACTTC | TRBJ2-7 | TRBV6-5 | . | TRBD2
CASSKTLTGGYGYTF | TGTGCCAGCAGCAAAACTTTGACAGGCGGATATGGCTACACCTTC | TRBJ1-2 | TRBV5-8 | . | .
CASSTRGTGELFF | TGTGCCAGCAGCACCCGGGGGACCGGGGAGCTGTTTTTT | TRBJ2-2 | TRBV7-3 | . | .
CSVRQGTPYYNEQFF | TGCAGCGTCCGACAGGGAACCCCATATTACAATGAGCAGTTCTTC | TRBJ2-1 | TRBV29-1 | . | TRBD1
CASTSSRGHGNTIYF | TGTGCCAGCACCTCTTCCAGGGGGCACGGAAACACCATATATTTT | TRBJ1-3 | TRBV28 | . | TRBD1
CASRTSPSIGTGELFF | TGCGCCAGCAGGACTAGCCCCAGTATCGGCACCGGGGAGCTGTTTTTT | TRBJ2-2 | TRBV5-1 | . | TRBD2
CASSLGGSWTQYF | TGTGCCAGCAGCTTGGGGGGTTCGTGGACCCAGTACTTC | TRBJ2-5 | TRBV5-4 | . | .
CASSPYGGSWYEQYF | TGTGCCAGCAGCCCTTACGGGGGTAGCTGGTACGAGCAGTACTTC | TRBJ2-7 | TRBV9 | . | .
CASSLAPSSGNTIYF | TGCGCCAGCAGCTTGGCCCCCAGCTCTGGAAACACCATATATTTT | TRBJ1-3 | TRBV5-1 | few | .
CASKTMGPPNEKLFF | TGTGCCAGCAAAACCATGGGACCACCTAATGAAAAACTGTTTTTT | TRBJ1-4 | TRBV6-5 | . | .
CASSLLQGIPYGYTF | TGTGCCAGCAGTCTTTTACAGGGTATCCCTTATGGCTACACCTTC | TRBJ1-2 | TRBV6-6 | . | .
CASSLEGPLAGENGEQYF | TGTGCCAGCAGCCTGGAGGGGCCTCTAGCGGGAGAAAACGGCGAGCAGTACTTC | TRBJ2-7 | TRBV11-3 | . | TRBD2
CASSYIRGSSGKLFF | TGTGCCAGCAGTTATATCAGGGGATCAAGCGGAAAACTGTTTTTT | TRBJ1-4 | TRBV6-5 | . | .
CATSGRTGSDTQYF | TGTGCCACCAGCGGACGGACAGGGTCAGATACGCAGTATTTT | TRBJ2-3 | TRBV15 | . | TRBD1
CASSMDRNTGNTIYF | TGCGCCAGCAGCATGGACAGGAATACGGGAAACACCATATATTTT | TRBJ1-3 | TRBV5-1 | . | TRBD1
CASSSPGSGTHYEQYF | TGTGCCAGCAGTTCCCCGGGTAGCGGGACCCACTACGAGCAGTACTTC | TRBJ2-7 | TRBV28 | . | TRBD2
CASAPGGNTEAFF | TGTGCCAGCGCCCCGGGGGGCAACACTGAAGCTTTCTTT | TRBJ1-1 | TRBV28 | . | .
CASSSPPLRETQYF | TGTGCCAGCAGCTCACCCCCTCTGAGAGAGACCCAGTACTTC | TRBJ2-5 | TRBV7-6 | . | .
CATSGTGRGETQYF | TGTGCCACCAGCGGAACCGGACGGGGGGAGACCCAGTACTTC | TRBJ2-5 | TRBV15 | . | .
CASSVDGLRNTEAFF | TGTGCCAGCAGCGTAGATGGACTGCGGAACACTGAAGCTTTCTTT | TRBJ1-1 | TRBV9 | . | .
CASSFYGLGNQPQHF | TGTGCCAGCAGCTTTTACGGGTTGGGCAATCAGCCCCAGCATTTT | TRBJ1-5 | TRBV5-6 | . | .
CASSQADNTEAFF | TGTGCCAGCAGCCAAGCTGATAACACTGAAGCTTTCTTT | TRBJ1-1 | TRBV4-2 | . | .
CASSILGSGETQYF | TGTGCCAGTAGTATATTGGGGAGTGGAGAGACCCAGTACTTC | TRBJ2-5 | TRBV19 | . | .
CASCTGPRETQYF | TGCGCCAGCTGTACGGGCCCTCGAGAGACCCAGTACTTC | TRBJ2-5 | TRBV4-1 | . | .
CASSLRDQRGETQYF | TGCGCCAGCAGCCTCCGGGACCAACGGGGAGAGACCCAGTACTTC | TRBJ2-5 | TRBV5-1 | once | .
CATSRDWPFYEQYF | TGTGCCACCAGCAGAGATTGGCCGTTTTACGAGCAGTACTTC | TRBJ2-7 | TRBV15 | . | .
CASTKGPMNTGELFF | TGTGCCAGCACCAAGGGACCGATGAACACCGGGGAGCTGTTTTTT | TRBJ2-2 | TRBV9 | . | .
CSVEDRGTNGYTF | TGCAGCGTTGAAGATAGGGGGACGAATGGCTACACCTTC | TRBJ1-2 | TRBV29-1 | . | .
CASIGRTGGTEAFF | TGTGCCAGCATTGGTAGGACGGGTGGGACTGAAGCTTTCTTT | TRBJ1-1 | TRBV6-1 | . | .
CASSRQGGGELYEQYF | TGTGCCAGCAGCCGACAGGGGGGTGGAGAACTCTACGAGCAGTACTTC | TRBJ2-7 | TRBV7-8 | once | TRBD1